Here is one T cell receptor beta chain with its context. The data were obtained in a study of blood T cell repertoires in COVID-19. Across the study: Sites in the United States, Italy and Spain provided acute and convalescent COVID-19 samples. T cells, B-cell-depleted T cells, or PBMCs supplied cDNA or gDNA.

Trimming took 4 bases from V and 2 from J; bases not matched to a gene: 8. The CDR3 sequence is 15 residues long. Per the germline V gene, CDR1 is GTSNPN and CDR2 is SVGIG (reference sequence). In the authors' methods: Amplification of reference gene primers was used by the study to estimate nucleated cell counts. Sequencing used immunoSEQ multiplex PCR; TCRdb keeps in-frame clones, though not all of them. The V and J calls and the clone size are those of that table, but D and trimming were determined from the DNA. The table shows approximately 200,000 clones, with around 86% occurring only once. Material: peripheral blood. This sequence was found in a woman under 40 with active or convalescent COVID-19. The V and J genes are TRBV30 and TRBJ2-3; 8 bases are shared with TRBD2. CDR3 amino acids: CAWTRTSSFTDTQYF. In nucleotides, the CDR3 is TGTGCCTGGACTAGGACTAGCTCCTTCACAGATACGCAGTATTTT.